This TCR beta chain was sequenced during a study of post-analysis software for immune sequencing data (dated by TCRdb to about 2015). About the investigation overall: Disease courses on record covered relapsing-remitting, secondary progressive and progressive-relapsing multiple sclerosis, though some patients had no subtype annotation. Patient repertoires were compared against roughly 12 previously published healthy control repertoires from donors aged about 6 to 25 years. A subset of samples was prepared in parallel using single-end sample barcoding, then pooled and co-amplified after Illumina adapter ligation.

To demonstrate the VDJtools post-analysis software, the study profiled TCR beta repertoires from the peripheral blood of under 15 young patients with multiple sclerosis. The patients with multiple sclerosis were children and adolescents between roughly 6 and 17 years of age. The library was generated by PCR. TCRdb lists the instrument as Illumina HiSeq 2500. Unique molecular identifiers were incorporated into TCR beta cDNA libraries to reduce PCR and sequencing biases. Roughly 500,000 cDNA molecules were obtained for every 1 to 10 million input T cells, so each molecule roughly corresponded to one T cell. Patient libraries were prepared and sequenced with the same protocol used for the earlier healthy control dataset. Within a given batch, samples were prepared together, multiplexed and sequenced on the same HiSeq lane. The authors processed their data as follows. Raw barcoded reads were processed with MIGEC, and single-read molecular identifier groups were discarded before consensus assembly and CDR3 extraction. VDJtools was used for post-analysis of the clonotype tables, and diversity was normalized by down-sampling every dataset to the size of the smallest sample. In repertoire overlap clustering, CDR3 amino acid sequences, but not nucleotide sequences, were matched to correct batch-related cross-sample contamination. The raw public reads went through TCRdb reprocessing: fastp at Q25, MiXCR clone calling, in-frame beta chains kept. Entries are consolidated by CDR3 protein sequence, retaining the most common genes and DNA. The V and J calls and clone size are TCRdb's, not the authors'. For this sample the table gives roughly 700,000 distinct CDR3 sequences, of which 30% were detected only once. The ten top clones hold around 0.56% of the sample.

Of note for this clonotype: Its specific antigen is unknown. No base quality values were provided; no much bigger clone lies one nucleotide off.

Overall results and qualifications from the work: The control group was slightly older than the multiple sclerosis patient group. Compared with controls, multiple sclerosis patients had significantly lower normalized Chao1 diversity, a finding suggesting substantial peripheral T-cell clonal expansion. When samples were clustered directly using the F measure, samples prepared in the same batch co-clustered strongly, which prompted a batch-effect correction. A few TRBV segments, including TRBV5-6, TRBV5-1 and TRBV20-1, were significantly more frequent in patients than controls.

The CDR3 covers 15 residues, taking in both the cysteine and the phenylalanine. Of all the DNA, just the CDR3 is kept, 45 bases in frame from base 1. CDR1 DFQATT and CDR2 SNEGSKA were looked up in the germline V gene (reference sequence). Trimming removed 0 bases from V and 1 base from J; the gene matches leave 2 bases unexplained. Sequencing was carried out using blood. The chain is made from TRBV20-1 and TRBJ2-2; TRBD1 aligns with 7 central bases. This receptor was obtained from a girl aged 5 to 17 with multiple sclerosis. The CDR3 region has the sequence CSAREGGRNTGELFF. The nucleotide sequence reads TGCAGTGCTAGAGAAGGGGGCAGGAACACCGGGGAGCTGTTTTTT.